These 30 T cell receptor beta chains were all obtained from the same sample, sequenced in a study of blood T cells in healthy people across ages. A J-beta primer mix and a sample-barcoded 5' primer were used in a second PCR of roughly 6 to 11 cycles. MiXCR, run by TCRdb on the 5' RACE reads, gives a single entry per CDR3 protein. This table has hundreds of thousands of distinct CDR3 sequences, around 21% appearing once. The sequenced sample consisted of blood. Receptor source: a man between 65 and 85 years old in good health.

V and J are TRBV28 and TRBJ1-4; perhaps TRBD1 as D (6 bases). The ends were cut back, 3 bases at V and 6 bases at J, with 11 bases in the middle. CDR1 and CDR2 from the germline V gene are MDHEN and SYDVKM. The CDR3 consists of 14 residues. The CDR3 region is CASSFAGVDEKLFF. The CDR3 DNA reads as TGTGCCAGCAGTTTTGCAGGGGTGGATGAAAAACTGTTTTTT.

This clonotype turned up a few times. The chain couples TRBV29-1 to TRBJ1-1; TRBD1 matches 7 bases. This CDR3 has 14 amino acids. Germline loops: CDR1 SQVTM, CDR2 ANQGSEA. The ends lost 4 bases at V and 5 bases at J; junction bases unmatched: 10. This chain's CDR3 is CSVGGGLISTEAFF. Here the CDR3 DNA reads TGCAGCGTTGGAGGGGGCCTCATTTCTACTGAAGCTTTCTTT.

This clonotype was detected a few times. The genes are TRBV7-9 and TRBJ2-7, with 7 nucleotides matching TRBD1. The junction had 9 bases not matched to a gene; V was cut back by 0 bases and J by 4 bases. This CDR3 comprises 16 residues. Germline CDR1 reads SEHNR; CDR2 reads FQNEAQ (reference sequence). CDR3 DNA: TGTGCCAGCAGCTTAGCAGCGCAGGGGGAATTTTACGAGCAGTACTTC. This translates into CASSLAAQGEFYEQYF.

The V and J genes are TRBV21-1 and TRBJ2-1; the table assigns TRBD1, which was not confirmed against the DNA. TRBV21-1 is reported as a pseudogene. This CDR3 comprises 16 residues. CDR3 bases: TGTGCCAGCAGCAAGGTTACGGGACAGATTAACAATGAGCAGTTCTTC. Translated, it gives CASSKVTGQINNEQFF.

The V call is TRBV2, the J call TRBJ2-7, with 9 bases identical to TRBD1. Germline V lookup: CDR1 SNHLY, CDR2 FYNNEI. The J segment lost 2 bases and the V segment lost 4 bases, leaving 3 bases of the junction unmatched. The CDR3 totals 14 residues. The CDR3 region has the DNA TGTGCCAGCAGTGGGGGACAGGGCCCCTACGAGCAGTACTTC. Translated: CASSGGQGPYEQYF.

V is TRBV7-2 and J is TRBJ2-1; 8 bases align to TRBD2. Trimming cost V 0 bases and J 12 bases; bases outside gene matches: 4. The CDR3 has 13 residues. Germline values: CDR1 SGHTA, CDR2 FQGNSA. As DNA, the CDR3 is TGTGCCAGCAGCTTAGCTAGCGGGGAGGTGCAGTTCTTC. This sequence encodes CASSLASGEVQFF. Complete variable domain (other parts from reference TRBV7-2 and TRBJ2-1): GAGVSQSPSNKVTEKGKDVELRCDPISGHTALYWYRQSLGQGLEFLIYFQGNSAPDKSGLPSDRFSAERTGGSVSTLTIQRTQQEDSAVYLCASSLASGEVQFFGPGTRLTVL.

The chain recombines TRBV9 with TRBJ2-5; D not certain. The assigned J gene may be wrong: the sequence end matches TRBJ2-1 better. Germline values: CDR1 SGDLS, CDR2 YYNGEE. This CDR3 is 16 amino acids long. Here the CDR3 DNA reads TGTGCCAGCAGCGTAGAAGCTAGAGTATTCCACAATGAGCAGTTCTTC. Amino acid sequence: CASSVEARVFHNEQFF.

This clonotype turned up a few times. The genes are TRBV20-1 and TRBJ2-1, with D unresolved. Germline lookup yields CDR1 DFQATT and CDR2 SNEGSKA (reference sequence). This CDR3 has 16 residues. With 0 bases removed from V and 4 bases from J, the gap between germline ends came to 16 bases. CDR3 DNA sequence: TGCAGTGCTAGAGATCTTCCCTTATATTTATACAATGAGCAGTTCTTC. Amino acid sequence: CSARDLPLYLYNEQFF.

The chain uses TRBV20-1 and TRBJ1-1, with D possibly TRBD1 on 6 matching bases. The germline V gene has CDR1 DFQATT and CDR2 SNEGSKA (reference sequence). Trimming pared 5 bases from V and 10 bases from J, leaving 26 bases between. This CDR3 is 15 amino acids long. CDR3 in DNA: TGCAGTGCTCCCTTACCGGGACAATCCTCTCGTCGAGCTTTCTTT. Protein: CSAPLPGQSSRRAFF.

V usage is TRBV20-1 and J usage is TRBJ2-5; TRBD1 matches 8 bases. Germline CDR1 reads DFQATT; CDR2 reads SNEGSKA (reference sequence). The CDR3 is made up of 15 amino acids. The trim removed 6 bases at V and 2 bases at J, leaving 11 bases unmatched. The CDR3 reads CSASARDRNQETQYF. The CDR3 DNA sequence: TGCAGTGCCTCCGCCCGGGACAGGAATCAAGAGACCCAGTACTTC.

V gene TRBV7-9 combines with J gene TRBJ1-4; D is possibly TRBD1 (6 bases). The CDR3 length is 15 residues. The germline V and J ends were trimmed by 5 bases and 8 bases, with 18 bases remaining between them. Germline values: CDR1 SEHNR, CDR2 FQNEAQ (reference sequence). The CDR3 region is CASSPDPGQNEKLFF. The CDR3 DNA reads as TGTGCCAGCAGCCCCGACCCAGGACAGAACGAAAAACTGTTTTTT.

This clonotype showed up just a few times. V usage is TRBV6-5 and J usage is TRBJ2-2; perhaps D is TRBD1 or TRBD2 (5 bases each). CDR1 is MNHEY and CDR2 is SVGAGI in the germline V gene. V was shortened by 5 bases and J by 3 bases, with 10 bases between the two germline ends. The CDR3 loop spans 14 amino acids. The CDR3 region has the DNA TGTGCCAGCAGTCTACAGGAGGACACCGGGGAGCTGTTTTTT. Residues: CASSLQEDTGELFF.

The table lists this clonotype with many counts. The genes are TRBV6-2 or TRBV6-3 and TRBJ2-1; no clear D. The J call may be wrong; the DNA end is better matched by TRBJ2-7. Germline V lookup: CDR1 MNHEY, CDR2 SVGEGT. This CDR3 spans 11 amino acids. CDR3 region: CASSYSNEQYF. CDR3 coding DNA: TGTGCCAGCAGTTACTCGAACGAGCAGTACTTC.

Many counts were recorded for this clonotype. The CDR3 loop is CSAREGSSYNSPLHF. DNA for the CDR3: TGCAGCGCCAGGGAGGGGTCCTCCTATAATTCACCCCTCCACTTT. J is TRBJ1-6 and V is TRBV29-1; the D gene is possibly TRBD1 (5 bases). This CDR3 has 15 amino acids. Germline CDR1 and CDR2: SQVTM and ANQGSEA. Trimming took 7 bases from V and 0 from J, leaving 13 bases between them.

This clonotype was detected a few times. This chain connects TRBV4-2 to TRBJ2-7, with D perhaps TRBD1 or TRBD2 (5 bases each). V was cut by 1 base and J by 5 bases, with 18 bases left in between. The CDR3 has 16 amino acids. Looked up from germline, CDR1 is LGHNA and CDR2 is YNFKEQ. The CDR3 spells CASSQVGTNLRDEQYF. The CDR3, as DNA: TGTGCCAGCAGCCAAGTGGGGACCAACCTTCGGGACGAGCAGTACTTC.

V and J are TRBV28 and TRBJ2-5; 10 bases fit TRBD2. The J call may be in error: the DNA end matches TRBJ2-1 better. This CDR3 is 15 amino acids long. Germline CDR1 and CDR2: MDHEN and SYDVKM. The CDR3 DNA reads TGTGCCAGCAGCGTCGCCCTAGCGGGGGTGGGTGAGCAGTTCTTC. Its protein is CASSVALAGVGEQFF.

This clonotype has a single count. The rearrangement links TRBV4-2 to TRBJ2-7; no clear D. The CDR3 runs to 14 residues. Germline V lookup: CDR1 LGHNA, CDR2 YNFKEQ. V was trimmed by 0 bases and J by 1 base, leaving 7 bases between them. CDR3 region: CASSQDGPSYEQYF. The CDR3 region has the DNA TGTGCCAGCAGCCAAGATGGGCCATCCTACGAGCAGTACTTC.

V usage is TRBV20-1 and J usage is TRBJ2-1, with 9 bases fitting TRBD2. Looked up from germline, CDR1 is DFQATT and CDR2 is SNEGSKA (reference sequence). The CDR3 consists of 14 residues. Losses at the gene ends were 5 bases for V and 9 bases for J; bases not matched to a gene: 11. The CDR3 DNA is TGCAGTGCTCCACCGGGACTAGCTTTCAGTGAGCAGTTCTTC. Translated, it gives CSAPPGLAFSEQFF.

This rearrangement joins TRBV20-1 to TRBJ2-3; 7 nucleotides line up with TRBD2. Trimming cost V 7 bases and J 0 bases; bases outside gene matches: 7. The CDR3 consists of 14 residues. CDR1 DFQATT and CDR2 SNEGSKA come from the germline V gene (reference sequence). The CDR3, as DNA: TGCAGTGGCAAGGCGGGAGACAGCACAGATACGCAGTATTTT. Protein: CSGKAGDSTDTQYF.

The gene calls are TRBV5-1 and TRBJ2-7; no firm D call. CDR3 size: 13 residues. The germline V and J ends were trimmed by 4 bases and 4 bases, with 12 bases remaining between them. CDR1 and CDR2 (germline): SGHRS, YFSETQ. CDR3 DNA: TGCGCCAGCAGCAAGACACTGGATTACGAGCAGTACTTC. It specifies CASSKTLDYEQYF.

The sample holds a few counts of this clonotype. This rearrangement joins TRBV11-2 to TRBJ2-1, with TRBD1 as a possible D gene (6 bases). Germline CDR1 is SGHAT and CDR2 is FQNNGV. V gave up 5 bases and J gave up 0 bases, with 20 bases separating them. The CDR3 runs 18 residues. As DNA, the CDR3 is TGTGCCAGCAGCCCATTGGGGGCTTCACAGAGCTCCTACAATGAGCAGTTCTTC. Translation gives CASSPLGASQSSYNEQFF.

The gene calls are TRBV4-3 and TRBJ1-2, with D possibly being TRBD1 (5 bases). This CDR3 has 15 residues. Germline lookup yields CDR1 LGHNA and CDR2 YSLEER. Trimming removed 4 bases at V and 4 bases at J, with 16 bases between. The CDR3 nucleotides read TGCGCCAGCAGCCCCGGGACTGCGGTTGGCTATGGCTACACCTTC. It encodes CASSPGTAVGYGYTF.

The chain employs TRBV7-2 and TRBJ2-7, with a weak D call TRBD2 (5 bases). The CDR3 covers 17 residues. Trimming cost V 3 bases and J 0 bases, with 18 bases left between them. Germline lookup yields CDR1 SGHTA and CDR2 FQGNSA. The CDR3 DNA reads TGTGCCAGCAGCTTTCGAACCTCAGGCGGGTTCTCCTACGAGCAGTACTTC. Its translation is CASSFRTSGGFSYEQYF. Filled out from reference TRBV7-2 and TRBJ2-7, the complete variable domain reads GAGVSQSPSNKVTEKGKDVELRCDPISGHTALYWYRQSLGQGLEFLIYFQGNSAPDKSGLPSDRFSAERTGGSVSTLTIQRTQQEDSAVYLCASSFRTSGGFSYEQYFGPGTRLTVT.

The chain employs TRBV7-8 and TRBJ2-5; TRBD1 matches at 9 bases. In germline, CDR1 is SGHVS, CDR2 FQNEAQ. Trimming cost V 2 bases and J 2 bases; bases outside gene matches: 12. The CDR3 is 18 residues long. The CDR3 here is CASSLWAGTGRGQETQYF. In nucleotides, the CDR3 is TGTGCCAGCAGCTTATGGGCCGGGACAGGGAGGGGGCAAGAGACCCAGTACTTC.

As for this clonotype: Because the CDR3's place on the DNA is in doubt, the DNA is left out and the CDR3 is given as listed by TCRdb. This chain links TRBV28 with TRBJ2-2; TRBD2 was called by the table and not checked on the DNA. Germline V CDR1 and CDR2: MDHEN, SYDVKM. The CDR3 adds up to 16 amino acids, both ends counted. CDR3: CASNLLGGFGAGELFF.

This clonotype was observed a handful of times. The chain uses TRBV12-3 or TRBV12-4 and TRBJ2-7; 8 bases match TRBD1. V lost 2 bases to trimming and J lost 5 bases; unmatched junction nucleotides: 8. This CDR3 has 15 amino acids. The CDR3: CASSLLRDRSHEQYF. CDR3 DNA: TGTGCCAGCAGTTTATTAAGGGACAGGAGCCACGAGCAGTACTTC.

The table lists this clonotype with a count of one. The chain links TRBV5-1 to TRBJ2-7; 7 bases are shared with TRBD2. Germline CDR1 and CDR2: SGHRS and YFSETQ. CDR3 size: 16 residues. The V gene end was trimmed by 0 bases and the J gene end by 9 bases; junction bases not matched to a gene: 15. This CDR3 is CASSLVVSGTPQGQYF. The CDR3 bases are TGCGCCAGCAGCTTGGTAGTGAGCGGGACTCCGCAAGGGCAGTACTTC.

V usage is TRBV12-3 or TRBV12-4 and J usage is TRBJ2-7; no firm D call. The CDR3 has 14 residues. Between the trimmed V and J ends, which lost 3 bases and 3 bases, there was a span of 12 bases. The DNA of the CDR3 is TGTGCCAGCAGTTTTGGGCAGAGCAACTACGAGCAGTACTTC. Translating it yields CASSFGQSNYEQYF.

A few counts support this clonotype. The chain employs TRBV4-3 and TRBJ2-5; 10 positions agree with TRBD2. With the DNA end fitting TRBJ2-7 better, the J assignment may be wrong. Germline CDR1 reads LGHNA; CDR2 reads YSLEER. The length of the CDR3 is 18 residues. The CDR3, as DNA: TGCGCCAGCAGCCAAGAACCCCTTGGACTAGCGGCGCTCTACGAGCAGTACTTC. This sequence encodes CASSQEPLGLAALYEQYF.

This clonotype was seen only a few times. The chain joins TRBV28 to TRBJ2-5, with D possibly matching TRBD2 (6 bases). The DNA end favors TRBJ2-7, so the J call may be wrong. The germline V gene has CDR1 MDHEN and CDR2 SYDVKM. CDR3 length equals 15 residues. CDR3 DNA sequence: TGTGCCAGCAGTTTATGGTACGGGAGCTCCTACGAGCAGTACTTC. It encodes CASSLWYGSSYEQYF.